This TCR beta chain was identified during a study of control samples from healthy donors and cancer patients. The V gene lost 5 bases and the J gene lost 2 bases, with 15 bases spanning the gap. Germline CDR1 reads SGHTA; CDR2 reads FQGTGA. This CDR3 comprises 16 residues. Repertoires were generated with immunoSEQ multiplex PCR, while TCRdb's copy carries only in-frame clones and drops some. The profile shows about 110,000 clones, less than 95% of them singletons. This receptor was obtained from a human donor in good health. The donor label of this sample is uncertain. This chain uses TRBV7-3 with TRBJ2-2, with D tentatively TRBD2 (7 bases). The sample comprised blood. CDR3 region: CASSPKGGVNTGELFF. DNA for the CDR3: TGTGCCAGCAGCCCGAAGGGGGGGGTTAACACCGGGGAGCTGTTTTTT. The full variable domain, with the rest looked up from reference TRBV7-3 and TRBJ2-2, is GAGVSQTPSNKVTEKGKYVELRCDPISGHTALYWYRQSLGQGPEFLIYFQGTGAADDSGLPNDRFFAVRPEGSVSTLKIQRTERGDSAVYLCASSPKGGVNTGELFFGEGSRLTVL.